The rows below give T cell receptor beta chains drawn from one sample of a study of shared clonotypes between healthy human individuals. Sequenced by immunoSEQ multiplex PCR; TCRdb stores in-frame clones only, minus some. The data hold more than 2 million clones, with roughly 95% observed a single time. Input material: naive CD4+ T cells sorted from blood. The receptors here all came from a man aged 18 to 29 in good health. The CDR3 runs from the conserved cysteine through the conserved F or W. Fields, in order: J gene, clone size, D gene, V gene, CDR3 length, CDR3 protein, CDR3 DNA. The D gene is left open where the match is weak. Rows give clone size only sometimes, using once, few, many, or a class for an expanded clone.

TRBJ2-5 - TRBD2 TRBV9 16 CASSAGLAGGQETQYF TGTGCCAGCAGCGCGGGACTAGCGGGAGGTCAAGAGACCCAGTACTTC
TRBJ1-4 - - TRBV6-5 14 CASSYRAPNEKLFF TGTGCCAGCAGTTACCGAGCCCCTAATGAAAAACTGTTTTTT
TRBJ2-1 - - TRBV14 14 CASSLGLAVNEQFF TGTGCCAGCAGCTTGGGACTGGCCGTCAATGAGCAGTTCTTC
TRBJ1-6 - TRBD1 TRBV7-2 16 CASSPGTAFQRSPLHF TGTGCCAGCAGCCCCGGGACAGCGTTTCAGCGTTCACCCCTCCACTTT
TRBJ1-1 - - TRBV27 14 CASTGGNRNTEAFF TGTGCCAGCACTGGGGGCAACCGGAACACTGAAGCTTTCTTT
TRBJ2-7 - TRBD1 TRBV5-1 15 CASSVPGTGVYEQYF TGCGCCAGCAGCGTTCCCGGGACAGGGGTATACGAGCAGTACTTC
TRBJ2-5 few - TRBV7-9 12 CASSELGETQYF TGTGCCAGCAGCGAACTAGGGGAGACCCAGTACTTC
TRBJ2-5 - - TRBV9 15 CASSFRSRSQETQYF TGTGCCAGCAGCTTCCGTAGCCGCTCCCAAGAGACCCAGTACTTC
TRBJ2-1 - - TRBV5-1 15 CASSPRGLVVNEQFF TGCGCCAGCAGCCCTCGGGGACTCGTGGTCAATGAGCAGTTCTTC
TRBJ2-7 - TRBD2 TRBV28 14 CASTSGGKVHEQYF TGTGCCAGCACGAGCGGGGGGAAGGTCCACGAGCAGTACTTC
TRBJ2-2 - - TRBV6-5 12 CATQTNTGELFF TGTGCCACCCAAACCAACACCGGGGAGCTGTTTTTT
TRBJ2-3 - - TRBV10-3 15 CATGTTATSTDTQYF TGTGCCACCGGGACCACAGCTACTAGCACAGATACGCAGTATTTT
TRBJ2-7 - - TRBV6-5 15 CASTPPGLNSYEQYF TGTGCCAGCACCCCCCCAGGGCTGAACTCCTACGAGCAGTACTTC
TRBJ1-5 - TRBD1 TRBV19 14 CASTTTGGNQPQHF TGTGCCAGTACTACAACAGGGGGGAATCAGCCCCAGCATTTT
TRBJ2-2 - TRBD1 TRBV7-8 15 CASSFSRGLGGELFF TGTGCCAGCAGCTTTAGCAGGGGGCTGGGCGGGGAGCTGTTTTTT
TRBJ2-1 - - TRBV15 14 CATSRASSVDEQFF TGTGCCACCAGCAGAGCGAGTAGCGTTGATGAGCAGTTCTTC
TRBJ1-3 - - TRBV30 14 CACQTVNSGNTIYF TGTGCCTGCCAGACAGTCAACTCTGGAAACACCATATATTTT
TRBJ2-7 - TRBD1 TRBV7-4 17 CASSSRGGQGPTYEQYF TGTGCCAGCAGCTCAAGGGGGGGACAGGGTCCAACCTACGAGCAGTACTTC
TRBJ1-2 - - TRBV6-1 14 CASSEGFGVYGYTF TGTGCCAGCAGTGAGGGTTTCGGCGTCTATGGCTACACCTTC
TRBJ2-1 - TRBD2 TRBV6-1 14 CASSRDYLYNEQFF TGTGCCAGCAGTCGGGACTATTTATACAATGAGCAGTTCTTC
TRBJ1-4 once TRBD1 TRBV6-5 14 CASSLSGQGLNLFF TGTGCCAGCAGTTTATCGGGACAGGGCCTTAATCTGTTTTTT
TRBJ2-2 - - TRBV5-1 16 CASTPLDLKNTGELFF TGCGCCAGCACCCCATTGGACCTGAAGAACACCGGGGAGCTGTTTTTT
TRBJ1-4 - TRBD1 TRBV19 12 CASGQGDEKLFF TGTGCCAGTGGACAGGGGGATGAAAAACTGTTTTTT
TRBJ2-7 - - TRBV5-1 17 CASSPVEGAILAYEQYF TGCGCCAGCAGCCCCGTGGAGGGGGCGATTTTGGCCTACGAGCAGTACTTC
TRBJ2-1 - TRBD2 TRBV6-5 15 CASKTAGGYANEQFF TGTGCCAGCAAAACCGCGGGGGGCTATGCTAATGAGCAGTTCTTC
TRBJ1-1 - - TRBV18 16 CASSAYAQGLGTEAFF TGTGCCAGCTCAGCATACGCACAGGGTCTGGGGACTGAAGCTTTCTTT
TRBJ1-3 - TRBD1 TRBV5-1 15 CASSNSGGFTDTIYF TGCGCCAGCAGCAACTCAGGGGGCTTTACGGACACCATATATTTT
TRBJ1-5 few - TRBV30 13 CAWSPGPSQPQHF TGTGCCTGGAGCCCCGGGCCCAGTCAGCCCCAGCATTTT
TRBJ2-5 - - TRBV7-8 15 CASRPIRGPQETQYF TGTGCCAGCAGACCCATCCGGGGCCCTCAAGAGACCCAGTACTTC
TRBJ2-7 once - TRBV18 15 CASALGEASSYEQYF TGTGCCAGCGCCCTCGGGGAGGCGTCCTCCTACGAGCAGTACTTC
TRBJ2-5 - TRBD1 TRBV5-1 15 CASSRGQGPQETQYF TGCGCCAGCAGCAGAGGACAGGGGCCCCAAGAGACCCAGTACTTC
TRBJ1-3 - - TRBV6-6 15 CASSYMDYSGNTIYF TGTGCCAGCAGTTACATGGATTACTCTGGAAACACCATATATTTT
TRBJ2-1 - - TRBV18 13 CASSPRDSNEQFF TGTGCCAGCTCACCTCGCGACAGTAATGAGCAGTTCTTC
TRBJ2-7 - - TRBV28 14 CASSGSGETYEQYF TGTGCCAGCAGCGGGTCGGGAGAGACCTACGAGCAGTACTTC
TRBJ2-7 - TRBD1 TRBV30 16 CAWRVNDRGLSYEQYF TGTGCCTGGAGGGTAAACGACAGGGGGCTTTCCTACGAGCAGTACTTC
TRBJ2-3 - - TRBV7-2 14 CASSFGATGDTQYF TGTGCCAGCAGCTTCGGGGCTACCGGTGATACGCAGTATTTT
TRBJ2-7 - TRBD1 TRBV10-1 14 CASSATGQGYEQYF TGCGCCAGCAGTGCTACGGGACAGGGCTACGAGCAGTACTTC
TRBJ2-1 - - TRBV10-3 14 CAISDGPKYNEQFF TGTGCCATCAGTGATGGCCCTAAATACAATGAGCAGTTCTTC
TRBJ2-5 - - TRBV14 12 CASSQVRETQYF TGTGCCAGCAGCCAAGTGCGTGAGACCCAGTACTTC
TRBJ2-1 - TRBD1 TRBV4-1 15 CASNDLGQGYNEQFF TGCGCCAGCAACGACTTGGGACAGGGGTACAATGAGCAGTTCTTC
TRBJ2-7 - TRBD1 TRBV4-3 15 CASSLGQGDFYEQYF TGCGCCAGCAGCCTGGGACAGGGGGATTTCTACGAGCAGTACTTC
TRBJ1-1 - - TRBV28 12 CASSVGATEAFF TGTGCCAGCAGTGTGGGAGCGACTGAAGCTTTCTTT
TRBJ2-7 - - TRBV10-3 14 CAIAGTPTSYEQYF TGTGCCATCGCCGGGACACCCACCTCCTACGAGCAGTACTTC
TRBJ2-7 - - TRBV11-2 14 CASSLGPQGNEQYF TGTGCCAGCAGCTTAGGCCCACAGGGTAACGAGCAGTACTTC
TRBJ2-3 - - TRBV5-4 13 CASRLRTTDTQYF TGTGCCAGCCGGCTCCGGACCACAGATACGCAGTATTTT
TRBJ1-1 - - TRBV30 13 CAWSPQGNTEAFF TGTGCCTGGAGTCCCCAGGGAAACACTGAAGCTTTCTTT
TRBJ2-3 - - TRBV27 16 CASTGRAPRGTDTQYF TGTGCCAGCACAGGCCGGGCCCCTCGGGGCACAGATACGCAGTATTTT
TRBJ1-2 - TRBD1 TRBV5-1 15 CASSPLAQGNYGYTF TGCGCCAGCAGCCCTTTGGCACAGGGGAACTATGGCTACACCTTC
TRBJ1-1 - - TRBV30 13 CAWSGRADTEAFF TGTGCCTGGAGTGGCCGAGCAGACACTGAAGCTTTCTTT
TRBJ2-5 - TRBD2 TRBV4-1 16 CASSQGNGGAGETQYF TGCGCCAGCAGCCAAGGGAACGGGGGGGCCGGGGAGACCCAGTACTTC
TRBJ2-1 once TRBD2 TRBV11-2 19 CASSLDQGTSANDGNEQFF TGTGCCAGCAGCTTAGATCAAGGGACTAGCGCAAATGACGGAAATGAGCAGTTCTTC
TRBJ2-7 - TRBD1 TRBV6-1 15 CASKWTGVDSYEQYF TGTGCCAGCAAATGGACAGGGGTGGACTCCTACGAGCAGTACTTC
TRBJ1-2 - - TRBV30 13 CAWSGGPIYGYTF TGTGCCTGGAGTGGGGGACCGATATATGGCTACACCTTC
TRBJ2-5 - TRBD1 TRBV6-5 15 CASSYSRDRGQTQYF TGTGCCAGCAGTTACAGCCGGGACAGGGGTCAGACCCAGTACTTC